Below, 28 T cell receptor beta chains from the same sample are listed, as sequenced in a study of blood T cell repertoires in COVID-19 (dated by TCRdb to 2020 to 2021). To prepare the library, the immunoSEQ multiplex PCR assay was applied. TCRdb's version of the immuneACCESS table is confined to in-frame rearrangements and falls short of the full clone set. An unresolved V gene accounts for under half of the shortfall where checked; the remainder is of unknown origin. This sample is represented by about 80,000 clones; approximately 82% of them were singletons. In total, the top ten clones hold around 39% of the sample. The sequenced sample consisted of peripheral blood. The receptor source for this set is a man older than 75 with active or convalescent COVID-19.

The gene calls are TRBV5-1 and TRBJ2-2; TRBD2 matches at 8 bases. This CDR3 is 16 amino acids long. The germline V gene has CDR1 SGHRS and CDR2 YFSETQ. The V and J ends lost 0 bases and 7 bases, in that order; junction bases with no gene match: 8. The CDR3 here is CASSLDLLAANGELFF. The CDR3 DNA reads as TGCGCCAGCAGCTTGGACCTACTAGCGGCTAACGGGGAGCTGTTTTTT.

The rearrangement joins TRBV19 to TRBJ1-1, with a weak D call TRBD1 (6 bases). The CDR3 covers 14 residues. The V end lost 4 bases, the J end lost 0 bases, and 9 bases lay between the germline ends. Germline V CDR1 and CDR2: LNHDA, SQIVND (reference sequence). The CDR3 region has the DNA TGTGCCAGTAGTAGGACAGACATGAACACTGAAGCTTTCTTT. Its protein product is CASSRTDMNTEAFF. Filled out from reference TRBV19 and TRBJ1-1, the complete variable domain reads DGGITQSPKYLFRKEGQNVTLSCEQNLNHDAMYWYRQDPGQGLRLIYYSQIVNDFQKGDIAEGYSVSREKKESFPLTVTSAQKNPTAFYLCASSRTDMNTEAFFGQGTRLTVV.

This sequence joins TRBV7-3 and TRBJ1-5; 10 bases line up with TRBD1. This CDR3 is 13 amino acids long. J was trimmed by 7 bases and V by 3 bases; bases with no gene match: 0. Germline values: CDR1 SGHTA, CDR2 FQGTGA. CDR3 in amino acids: CASSLTGGQPQHF. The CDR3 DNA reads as TGTGCCAGCAGCTTGACAGGGGGCCAGCCCCAGCATTTT.

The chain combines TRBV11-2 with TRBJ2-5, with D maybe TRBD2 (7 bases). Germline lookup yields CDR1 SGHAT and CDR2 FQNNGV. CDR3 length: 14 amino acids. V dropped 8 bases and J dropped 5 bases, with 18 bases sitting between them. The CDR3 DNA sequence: TGTGCCAGCCAAAGAGGGGGGGGCTCGGAGACCCAGTACTTC. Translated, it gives CASQRGGGSETQYF.

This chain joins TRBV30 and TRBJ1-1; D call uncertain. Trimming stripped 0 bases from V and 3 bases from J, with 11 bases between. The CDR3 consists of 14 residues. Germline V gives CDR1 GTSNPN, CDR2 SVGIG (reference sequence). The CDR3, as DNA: TGTGCCTGGAGTGTACTATTGGGTGACACTGAAGCTTTCTTT. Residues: CAWSVLLGDTEAFF.

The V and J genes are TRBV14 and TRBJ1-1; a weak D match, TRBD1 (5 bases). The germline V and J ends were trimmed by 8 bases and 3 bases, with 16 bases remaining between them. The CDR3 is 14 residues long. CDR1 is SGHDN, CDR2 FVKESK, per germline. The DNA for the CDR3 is TGTGCCAGCTCCCCCGTGGGGCGGCACACTGAAGCTTTCTTT. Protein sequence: CASSPVGRHTEAFF.

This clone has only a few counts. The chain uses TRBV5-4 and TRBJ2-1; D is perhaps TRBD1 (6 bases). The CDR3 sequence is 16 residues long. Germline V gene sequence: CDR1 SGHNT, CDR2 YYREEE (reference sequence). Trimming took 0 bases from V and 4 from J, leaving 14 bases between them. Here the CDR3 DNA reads TGTGCCAGCAGCTTGGTGGCGGACAGAAATTACAATGAGCAGTTCTTC. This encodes CASSLVADRNYNEQFF. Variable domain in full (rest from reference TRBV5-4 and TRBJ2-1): ETGVTQSPTHLIKTRGQQVTLRCSSQSGHNTVSWYQQALGQGPQFIFQYYREEENGRGNFPPRFSGLQFPNYSSELNVNALELDDSALYLCASSLVADRNYNEQFFGPGTRLTVL.

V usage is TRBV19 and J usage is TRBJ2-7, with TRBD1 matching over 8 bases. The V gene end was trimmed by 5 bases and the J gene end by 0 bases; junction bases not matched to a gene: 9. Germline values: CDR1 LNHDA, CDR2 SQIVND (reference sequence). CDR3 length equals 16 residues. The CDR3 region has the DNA TGTGCCAGTAGTCTCAGGGGGCCCCCGAGCTCCTACGAGCAGTACTTC. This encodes CASSLRGPPSSYEQYF.

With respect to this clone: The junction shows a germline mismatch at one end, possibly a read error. CDR3 DNA sequence: TGTGCTAGCAGCTTAGGAAGTCCATCGGCAGATACGCAGTATTTT. It is translated as CASSLGSPSADTQYF. V and J are TRBV7-7 and TRBJ2-3; D remains ambiguous. The germline gives CDR1 SSHAT, CDR2 FNYEAQ (reference sequence). This CDR3 is 15 amino acids long.

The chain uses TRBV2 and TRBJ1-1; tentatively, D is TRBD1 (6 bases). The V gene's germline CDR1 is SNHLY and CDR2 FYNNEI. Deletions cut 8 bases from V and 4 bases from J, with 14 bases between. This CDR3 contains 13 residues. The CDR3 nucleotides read TGTGCCAGCCAAGGACAGATGGGCACTGAAGCTTTCTTT. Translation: CASQGQMGTEAFF.

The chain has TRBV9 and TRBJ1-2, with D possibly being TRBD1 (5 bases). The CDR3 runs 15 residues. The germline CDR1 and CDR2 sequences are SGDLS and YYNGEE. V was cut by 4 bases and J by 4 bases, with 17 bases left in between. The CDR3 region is CASSFRDPGGYGYTF. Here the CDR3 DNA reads TGTGCCAGCAGCTTCCGGGACCCGGGGGGCTATGGCTACACCTTC. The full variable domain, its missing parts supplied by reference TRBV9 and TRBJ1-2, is DSGVTQTPKHLITATGQRVTLRCSPRSGDLSVYWYQQSLDQGLQFLIQYYNGEERAKGNILERFSAQQFPDLHSELNLSSLELGDSALYFCASSFRDPGGYGYTFGSGTRLTVV.

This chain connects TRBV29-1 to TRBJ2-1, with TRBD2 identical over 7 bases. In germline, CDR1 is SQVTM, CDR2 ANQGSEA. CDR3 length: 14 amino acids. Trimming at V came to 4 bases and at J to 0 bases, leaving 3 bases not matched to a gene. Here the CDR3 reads CSVGGGSSYNEQFF. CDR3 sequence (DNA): TGCAGCGTTGGGGGGGGGAGCTCCTACAATGAGCAGTTCTTC.

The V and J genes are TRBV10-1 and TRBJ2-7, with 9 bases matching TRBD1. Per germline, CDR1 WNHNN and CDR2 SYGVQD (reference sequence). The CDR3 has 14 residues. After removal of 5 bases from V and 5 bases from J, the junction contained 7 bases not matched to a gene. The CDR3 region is CASSKTGGVDEQYF. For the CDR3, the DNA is TGCGCCAGCAGTAAAACAGGGGGCGTTGACGAGCAGTACTTC.

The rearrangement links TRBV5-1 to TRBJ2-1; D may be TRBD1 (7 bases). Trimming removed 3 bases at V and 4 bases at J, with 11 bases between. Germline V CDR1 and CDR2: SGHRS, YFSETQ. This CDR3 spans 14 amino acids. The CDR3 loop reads CASSSQGTYNEQFF. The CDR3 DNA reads TGCGCCAGCAGCTCACAGGGGACTTACAATGAGCAGTTCTTC. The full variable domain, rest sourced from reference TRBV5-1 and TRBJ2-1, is KAGVTQTPRYLIKTRGQQVTLSCSPISGHRSVSWYQQTPGQGLQFLFEYFSETQRNKGNFPGRFSGRQFSNSRSEMNVSTLELGDSALYLCASSSQGTYNEQFFGPGTRLTVL.

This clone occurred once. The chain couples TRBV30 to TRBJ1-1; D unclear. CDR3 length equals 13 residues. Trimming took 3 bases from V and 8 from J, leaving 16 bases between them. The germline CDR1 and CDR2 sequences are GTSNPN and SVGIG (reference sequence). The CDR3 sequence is CAWSPSRPGEAFF. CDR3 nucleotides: TGTGCCTGGAGCCCCAGTCGGCCAGGAGAAGCTTTCTTT.

As DNA, the CDR3 is TGCGCCAGCAGCTTTTCCGGGACTAGCTCTTGGGACATTCAGTACTTC. This gives the protein CASSFSGTSSWDIQYF. V is TRBV5-1 and J is TRBJ2-4; 9 bases fit TRBD2. The germline V gene encodes CDR1 SGHRS and CDR2 YFSETQ. V lost 2 bases and J lost 8; bases outside the gene matches: 11. The CDR3 contains 16 residues.

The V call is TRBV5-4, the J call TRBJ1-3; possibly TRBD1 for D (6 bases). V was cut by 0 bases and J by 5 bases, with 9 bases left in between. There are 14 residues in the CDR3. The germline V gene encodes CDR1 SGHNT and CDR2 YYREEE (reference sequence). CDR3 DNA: TGTGCCAGCAGCTTGGAGGGGGGGAGAAACACCATATATTTT. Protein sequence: CASSLEGGRNTIYF.

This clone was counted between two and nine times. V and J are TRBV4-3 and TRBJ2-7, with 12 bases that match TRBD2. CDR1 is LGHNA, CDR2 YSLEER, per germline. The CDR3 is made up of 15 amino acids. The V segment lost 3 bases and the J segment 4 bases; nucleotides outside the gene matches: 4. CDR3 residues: CASSQTSGSWYEQYF. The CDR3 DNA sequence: TGCGCCAGCAGCCAGACTAGCGGGAGCTGGTACGAGCAGTACTTC.

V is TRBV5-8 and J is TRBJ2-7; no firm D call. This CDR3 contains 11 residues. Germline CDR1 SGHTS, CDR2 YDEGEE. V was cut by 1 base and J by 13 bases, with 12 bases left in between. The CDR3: CASSLRGEPYF. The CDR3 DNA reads TGTGCCAGCAGCTTGAGAGGCGAACCTTACTTC.

The DNA of the CDR3 is TGCAGCGCCGGACAGGTCCAAGCTTTCTTT. It yields the protein CSAGQVQAFF. The chain has TRBV29-1 and TRBJ1-1; the match to TRBD1 covers 7 bases. V gave up 7 bases and J gave up 9 bases; unmatched junction bases: 5. Germline CDR1 is SQVTM and CDR2 is ANQGSEA. CDR3 length: 10 residues.

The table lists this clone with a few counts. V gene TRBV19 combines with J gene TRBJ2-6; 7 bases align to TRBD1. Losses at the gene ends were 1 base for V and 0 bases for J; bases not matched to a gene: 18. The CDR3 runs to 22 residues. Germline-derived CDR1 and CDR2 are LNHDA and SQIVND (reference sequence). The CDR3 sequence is CASSIGWETGDADLSGANVLTF. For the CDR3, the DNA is TGTGCCAGTAGTATAGGTTGGGAAACAGGGGACGCCGACCTCTCTGGGGCCAACGTCCTGACTTTC.

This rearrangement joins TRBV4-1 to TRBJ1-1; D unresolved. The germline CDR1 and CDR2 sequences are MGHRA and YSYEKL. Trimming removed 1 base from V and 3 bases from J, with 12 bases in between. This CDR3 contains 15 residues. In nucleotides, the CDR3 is TGCGCCAGCAGCCAAGGGCAGCGGAAGGACACTGAAGCTTTCTTT. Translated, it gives CASSQGQRKDTEAFF.

CDR3 nucleotides: TGCGCCAGCAGCCAAGATAGGGGCCGGACAGGGGATTCACCCCTCCACTTT. Translating it yields CASSQDRGRTGDSPLHF. The chain is built from TRBV4-3 and TRBJ1-6; 9 bases align to TRBD1. The CDR3 consists of 17 residues. With 0 bases clipped from V and 8 bases from J, the junction kept 8 bases outside the gene matches. Germline V gene data show CDR1 as LGHNA and CDR2 as YSLEER.

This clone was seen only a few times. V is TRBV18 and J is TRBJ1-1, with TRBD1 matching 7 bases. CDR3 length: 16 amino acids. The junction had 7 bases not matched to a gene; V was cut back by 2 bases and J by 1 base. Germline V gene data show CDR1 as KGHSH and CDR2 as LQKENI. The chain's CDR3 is CASSPIPGGGNTEAFF. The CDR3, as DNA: TGTGCCAGCTCACCAATACCAGGGGGAGGGAACACTGAAGCTTTCTTT. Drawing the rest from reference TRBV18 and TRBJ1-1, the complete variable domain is NAGVMQNPRHLVRRRGQEARLRCSPMKGHSHVYWYRQLPEEGLKFMVYLQKENIIDESGMPKERFSAEFPKEGPSILRIQQVVRGDSAAYFCASSPIPGGGNTEAFFGQGTRLTVV.

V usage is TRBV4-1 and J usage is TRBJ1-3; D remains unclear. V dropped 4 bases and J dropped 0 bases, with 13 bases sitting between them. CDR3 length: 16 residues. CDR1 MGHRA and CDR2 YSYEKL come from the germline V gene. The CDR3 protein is CASSLWASISGNTIYF. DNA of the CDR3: TGCGCCAGCAGCCTTTGGGCATCTATCTCTGGAAACACCATATATTTT.

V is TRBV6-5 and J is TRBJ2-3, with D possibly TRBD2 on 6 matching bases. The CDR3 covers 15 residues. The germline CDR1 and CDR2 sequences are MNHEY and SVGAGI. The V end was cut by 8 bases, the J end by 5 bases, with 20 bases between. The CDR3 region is CASSPLGTQGDTQYF. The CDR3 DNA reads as TGTGCCAGCTCCCCCTTAGGGACTCAGGGAGATACGCAGTATTTT.

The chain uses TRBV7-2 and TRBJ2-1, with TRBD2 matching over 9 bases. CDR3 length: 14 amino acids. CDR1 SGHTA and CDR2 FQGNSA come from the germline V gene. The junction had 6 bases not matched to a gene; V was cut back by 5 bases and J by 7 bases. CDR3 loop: CASSQGLARNEQFF. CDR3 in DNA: TGTGCCAGCAGCCAGGGACTAGCTCGAAATGAGCAGTTCTTC.

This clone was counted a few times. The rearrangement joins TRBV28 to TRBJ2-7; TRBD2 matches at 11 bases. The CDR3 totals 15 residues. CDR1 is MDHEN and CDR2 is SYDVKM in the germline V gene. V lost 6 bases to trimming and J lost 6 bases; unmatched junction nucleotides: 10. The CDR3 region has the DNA TGTGCCAGCAGCCCTCCTCTAGCGGGAGGATCCGAGCAGTACTTC. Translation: CASSPPLAGGSEQYF.